This TCR beta chain was documented in a study of OX40 agonist ivuxolimab in advanced cancers. Study background: At doses from 0.01 to 10 mg/kg, patients were given intravenous ivuxolimab every 2 weeks. It was permissible to have had prior anti-PD-1, anti-PD-L1 or anti-CTLA-4 therapy, and approximately 40% had some. Study results and limitations: Clonal expansion by week 6 occurred in CD4+ and CD8+ blood T cells (at 0.1 to 3.0 mg/kg).

The method was immunoSEQ multiplex PCR; TCRdb's version includes in-frame clones alone and lacks a portion of them. The table lists some 70,000 clones, approximately 80% of them singletons. Between the trimmed V and J ends, which lost 5 bases and 9 bases, there was a span of 12 bases. The CDR3 has 12 amino acids. Per germline, CDR1 SGHTA and CDR2 FQGTGA. Concerning this clone itself: What it recognizes is unknown.

The receptor was derived from an adult with an advanced solid tumor such as melanoma, head and neck, liver or kidney cancer. Specimen: CD4+ or CD8+ T cells sorted from blood, collected in a trial of the OX40 agonist ivuxolimab. This chain links TRBV7-3 with TRBJ2-3, with TRBD1 as a possible D gene (6 bases). The CDR3 bases are TGTGCCAGCAGCCCAGGGGTGGGGACGCAGTATTTT. It codes for CASSPGVGTQYF.